The 21 T cell receptor beta chains presented below share a single source sample, sequenced in a study of blood T cell repertoires in COVID-19. This table comes from immunoSEQ multiplex PCR, and its TCRdb copy is limited to in-frame clones, with some not included. The table includes 200,000 to 250,000 clones, around 80% detected once. What was sequenced was peripheral blood. The receptors stem from a woman under 40 with COVID-19, enrolled during active disease.

The chain recombines TRBV7-2 with TRBJ1-2; maybe TRBD1 (6 bases). The CDR3 runs to 16 residues. Germline CDR1 and CDR2: SGHTA and FQGNSA. Trimming took off 4 bases at V and 8 bases at J, with 23 bases between the two ends. In DNA form, the CDR3 reads TGTGCCAGCAGCTCACGGCCCGGGACACATCCTGGAGGCTACACCTTC. Residues: CASSSRPGTHPGGYTF.

A single count supports this clone. This chain uses TRBV11-2 with TRBJ2-7; D unclear. CDR3 length equals 14 residues. Germline lookup yields CDR1 SGHAT and CDR2 FQNNGV. V was cut by 5 bases and J by 0 bases, with 11 bases left in between. CDR3 sequence reads: CASSTTPSSYEQYF. The CDR3 DNA follows: TGTGCCAGCAGCACTACACCTAGCTCCTACGAGCAGTACTTC.

The V gene is TRBV28, the J gene TRBJ2-7; possibly TRBD1 for D (6 bases). The CDR3 length is 15 residues. Germline CDR1 and CDR2: MDHEN and SYDVKM. The V and J ends lost 6 bases and 2 bases respectively, with 17 bases between them. CDR3 nucleotides: TGTGCCAGCAGCGGGATGGGACATGCAACCTACGAGCAGTACTTC. Translating it yields CASSGMGHATYEQYF.

The chain has TRBV11-1 and TRBJ1-1, with TRBD1 matching over 7 bases. Trimming at V came to 5 bases and at J to 4 bases, leaving 10 bases not matched to a gene. CDR1 is SGHAT and CDR2 is FQDESV in the germline V gene (reference sequence). This CDR3 contains 15 residues. The CDR3: CASSDNRGLGTEAFF. The CDR3 DNA reads TGTGCCAGCAGCGATAACAGGGGACTGGGCACTGAAGCTTTCTTT.

This clone was counted a single time. This chain uses TRBV29-1 with TRBJ1-1; D is unresolved. Germline values: CDR1 SQVTM, CDR2 ANQGSEA. Trimming removed 6 bases at V and 4 bases at J, with 15 bases between. This CDR3 is 13 amino acids long. CDR3 bases: TGCAGCGTGTTGGGGATAGGAGGCACTGAAGCTTTCTTT. Encoded protein: CSVLGIGGTEAFF.

The chain carries TRBV3-1 (or the pseudogene TRBV3-2) and TRBJ2-3, with 11 bases lining up with TRBD2. Germline V gene lookup returns CDR1 LGHDT and CDR2 YNNKEL (reference sequence). After removal of 11 bases from V and 4 bases from J, the junction contained 11 bases not matched to a gene. This CDR3 has 15 residues. The CDR3 is CAFHIAGGQADTQYF. CDR3 nucleotide sequence: TGTGCCTTCCATATAGCGGGGGGGCAGGCAGATACGCAGTATTTT.

V gene TRBV9 combines with J gene TRBJ2-1, with 8 bases identical to TRBD2. The CDR3 extends over 17 amino acids. Trimming at V came to 0 bases and at J to 6 bases, leaving 11 bases not matched to a gene. Germline CDR1 is SGDLS and CDR2 is YYNGEE. The CDR3 nucleotides are TGTGCCAGCAGCGTAGGCGGCACGGGGGGGGGCCGCAATGAGCAGTTCTTC. It is translated as CASSVGGTGGGRNEQFF.

The chain joins TRBV25-1 to TRBJ2-5, with 10 bases lining up with TRBD2. The germline gives CDR1 MGHDK, CDR2 SYGVNS. The CDR3 is made up of 17 amino acids. J was trimmed by 5 bases and V by 3 bases; bases with no gene match: 12. CDR3 coding DNA: TGTGCCAGCAGTGAGTACCGAGCGGGAGGGCCTCGGGAGACCCAGTACTTC. Translating it yields CASSEYRAGGPRETQYF.

The chain is built from TRBV20-1 and TRBJ1-1; D is unclear. V lost 3 bases to trimming and J lost 0 bases, with 17 bases between them. CDR3 length: 16 amino acids. Germline V gene sequence: CDR1 DFQATT, CDR2 SNEGSKA (reference sequence). DNA of the CDR3: TGCAGTGCTAGTAAAGCGGGCGCGGCGATGAACACTGAAGCTTTCTTT. Translation gives CSASKAGAAMNTEAFF.

This sequence joins TRBV4-2 and TRBJ2-2; 8 bases line up with TRBD2. The CDR3 loop spans 16 amino acids. CDR1 and CDR2 (germline): LGHNA, YNFKEQ. The trim removed 1 base at V and 5 bases at J, leaving 6 bases unmatched. This CDR3 reads CASSQGGAGDTGELFF. The CDR3 nucleotides are TGTGCCAGCAGCCAAGGTGGAGCGGGAGATACCGGGGAGCTGTTTTTT.

This sequence joins TRBV7-2 and TRBJ2-5; 9 positions agree with TRBD2. The germline V gene has CDR1 SGHTA and CDR2 FQGNSA. V was clipped by 2 bases and J by 4 bases; unmatched bases: 5. There are 15 residues in the CDR3. Here the CDR3 reads CASSLPAGGPETQYF. The CDR3 bases are TGTGCCAGCAGCTTACCAGCGGGGGGCCCAGAGACCCAGTACTTC.

The genes are TRBV7-6 and TRBJ2-2; D is ambiguous. There are 14 residues in the CDR3. Per germline, CDR1 SGHVS and CDR2 FNYEAQ. Trimming took off 4 bases at V and 1 base at J, with 7 bases between the two ends. The CDR3 spells CASSYSGNTGELFF. CDR3 in DNA: TGTGCCAGCAGCTACTCGGGGAACACCGGGGAGCTGTTTTTT.

The chain is built from TRBV19 and TRBJ1-1; 8 bases map to TRBD1. This CDR3 spans 15 amino acids. Unmatched junction bases numbered 7, after V lost 6 bases and J lost 1 base. The germline V gene has CDR1 LNHDA and CDR2 SQIVND (reference sequence). As DNA, the CDR3 is TGTGCCAGTAGCCCCAACAGGGGGTGGAACACTGAAGCTTTCTTT. Protein: CASSPNRGWNTEAFF. The entire variable domain, with the rest obtained from reference TRBV19 and TRBJ1-1, is as follows: DGGITQSPKYLFRKEGQNVTLSCEQNLNHDAMYWYRQDPGQGLRLIYYSQIVNDFQKGDIAEGYSVSREKKESFPLTVTSAQKNPTAFYLCASSPNRGWNTEAFFGQGTRLTVV.

This rearrangement joins TRBV30 to TRBJ1-3; D ambiguous. Germline V lookup: CDR1 GTSNPN, CDR2 SVGIG (reference sequence). The CDR3 sequence is 15 residues long. Trimming cost V 0 bases and J 0 bases, with 9 bases left between them. The CDR3 is CAWSVPGASGNTIYF. For the CDR3, the DNA is TGTGCCTGGAGTGTACCGGGAGCCTCTGGAAACACCATATATTTT.

This clone was detected a few times. This rearrangement joins TRBV6-4 to TRBJ1-2; TRBD1 might be the D (5 bases). Germline V lookup: CDR1 MRHNA, CDR2 SNTAGT. CDR3 length: 14 residues. Trimming pared 9 bases from V and 4 bases from J, leaving 18 bases between. The CDR3 bases are TGTGCCAGTAGTACAGGAGACAGTCCCTATGGCTACACCTTC. Amino acid sequence: CASSTGDSPYGYTF.

The genes are TRBV15 and TRBJ2-7; 10 bases line up with TRBD1. The CDR3 runs to 14 residues. Per the germline V gene, CDR1 is LNHNV and CDR2 is YYDKDF (reference sequence). This chain's CDR3 is CAAAKDRGPYEQYF. The CDR3 DNA sequence: TGTGCGGCGGCTAAAGACAGGGGGCCCTACGAGCAGTACTTC.

This clone was detected once. The V and J genes are TRBV7-9 and TRBJ1-5; 7 nucleotides agree with TRBD1. Germline assignment: CDR1 SEHNR and CDR2 FQNEAQ (reference sequence). This CDR3 is built from 14 residues. V lost 6 bases and J lost 7; bases outside the gene matches: 9. CDR3 sequence (DNA): TGTGCCAGCAGTTCGAACCAGGGGGTGCAGCCCCAGCATTTT. Translated, it gives CASSSNQGVQPQHF. The whole variable domain, filled in from reference TRBV7-9 and TRBJ1-5, reads DTGVSQNPRHKITKRGQNVTFRCDPISEHNRLYWYRQTLGQGPEFLTYFQNEAQLEKSRLLSDRFSAERPKGSFSTLEIQRTEQGDSAMYLCASSSNQGVQPQHFGDGTRLSIL.

This clone occurred once. The V and J genes are TRBV27 and TRBJ1-1; no firm D call. Looked up from germline, CDR1 is MNHEY and CDR2 is SMNVEV (reference sequence). The CDR3 is made up of 14 amino acids. The V end lost 1 base, the J end lost 1 base, and 7 bases lay between the germline ends. The CDR3 DNA is TGTGCCAGCAGTTTATTTGAGGGGAACACTGAAGCTTTCTTT. Protein sequence: CASSLFEGNTEAFF.

The rearrangement uses TRBV29-1 and TRBJ2-3; TRBD1 agrees at 8 bases. Germline V gene data show CDR1 as SQVTM and CDR2 as ANQGSEA. The CDR3 is 14 amino acids. Losses at the gene ends were 4 bases for V and 6 bases for J; bases not matched to a gene: 9. The CDR3 DNA reads as TGCAGCGTTGGGGGGGACAGGTCGGCGGATACGCAGTATTTT. It codes for CSVGGDRSADTQYF.

The genes are TRBV12-3 or TRBV12-4 and TRBJ1-1; D perhaps matches TRBD1 (6 bases). The CDR3 totals 13 residues. V dropped 5 bases and J dropped 3 bases, with 10 bases sitting between them. CDR3 coding DNA: TGTGCCAGCAGTCTTACAGGGCACACTGAAGCTTTCTTT. Residues: CASSLTGHTEAFF.

The J gene is TRBJ1-1, the V gene TRBV15; TRBD1 might be the D (5 bases). V was cut by 0 bases and J by 5 bases, with 10 bases left in between. Germline CDR1 is LNHNV and CDR2 is YYDKDF (reference sequence). The length of the CDR3 is 14 residues. CDR3 amino acids: CATSREGQATEAFF. The CDR3 region has the DNA TGTGCCACCAGCAGAGAGGGGCAGGCGACTGAAGCTTTCTTT.